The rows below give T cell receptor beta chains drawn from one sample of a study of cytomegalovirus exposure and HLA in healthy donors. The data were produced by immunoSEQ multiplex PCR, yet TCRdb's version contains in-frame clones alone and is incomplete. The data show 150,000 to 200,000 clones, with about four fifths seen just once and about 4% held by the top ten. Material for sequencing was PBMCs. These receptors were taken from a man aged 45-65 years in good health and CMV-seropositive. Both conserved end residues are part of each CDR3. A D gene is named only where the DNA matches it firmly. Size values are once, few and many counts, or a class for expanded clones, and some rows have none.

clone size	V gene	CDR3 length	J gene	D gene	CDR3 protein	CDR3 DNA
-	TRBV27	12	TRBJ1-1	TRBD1	CASTGQANEAFF	TGTGCCAGCACGGGACAGGCGAATGAAGCTTTCTTT
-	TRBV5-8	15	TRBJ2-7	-	CASTPTGRATYEQYF	TGTGCCAGCACCCCTACCGGCAGGGCCACCTACGAGCAGTACTTC
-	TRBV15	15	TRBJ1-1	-	CATSTSGVWGTEAFF	TGTGCCACCAGCACCTCAGGGGTATGGGGAACTGAAGCTTTCTTT
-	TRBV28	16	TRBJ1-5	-	CASSSAGEGGNQPQHF	TGTGCCAGCAGTTCGGCAGGGGAGGGAGGCAATCAGCCCCAGCATTTT
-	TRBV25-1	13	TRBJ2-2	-	CASRHRATGELFF	TGTGCCAGCAGACACAGGGCCACCGGGGAGCTGTTTTTT
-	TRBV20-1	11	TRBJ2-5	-	CSALRGETQYF	TGCAGTGCCTTACGAGGGGAGACCCAGTACTTC
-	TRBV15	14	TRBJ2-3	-	CATSTTGSTDTQYF	TGTGCCACCAGTACGACGGGATCCACAGATACGCAGTATTTT
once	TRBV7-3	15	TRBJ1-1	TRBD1	CASSLDRDSNTEAFF	TGTGCCAGCAGCTTAGACAGGGATTCGAACACTGAAGCTTTCTTT
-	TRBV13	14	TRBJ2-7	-	CASSLTRFGYEQYF	TGTGCCAGCAGCTTAACGAGGTTTGGCTACGAGCAGTACTTC
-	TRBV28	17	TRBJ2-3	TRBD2	CASKSSGGHGGTDTQYF	TGTGCCAGCAAGTCTAGCGGGGGGCACGGGGGCACAGATACGCAGTATTTT
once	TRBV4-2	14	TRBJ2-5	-	CASSQDGGEETQYF	TGTGCCAGCAGCCAAGATGGGGGCGAAGAGACCCAGTACTTC
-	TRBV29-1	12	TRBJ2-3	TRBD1	CSARQGADTQYF	TGCAGCGCAAGACAGGGAGCAGATACGCAGTATTTT
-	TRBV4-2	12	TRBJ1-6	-	CASSQLGEALHF	TGTGCCAGCAGCCAACTGGGGGAGGCCCTCCACTTT
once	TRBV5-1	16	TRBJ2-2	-	CASSRGVGLVPGELFF	TGCGCCAGCAGCCGGGGAGTGGGTCTGGTCCCCGGGGAGCTGTTTTTT
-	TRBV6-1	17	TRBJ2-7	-	CASSESVRGGTSYEQYF	TGTGCCAGCAGTGAATCAGTAAGGGGCGGAACCTCCTACGAGCAGTACTTC
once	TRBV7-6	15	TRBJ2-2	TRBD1	CASGGQGTNTGELFF	TGTGCCAGCGGGGGACAGGGGACGAACACCGGGGAGCTGTTTTTT
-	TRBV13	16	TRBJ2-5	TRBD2	CASSFPGTSGAETQYF	TGTGCCAGCAGCTTTCCCGGGACTAGCGGCGCGGAGACCCAGTACTTC
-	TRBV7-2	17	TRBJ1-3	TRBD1	CASSLAHTTGVENTIYF	TGTGCCAGCAGCTTAGCACATACAACAGGGGTGGAAAACACCATATATTTT
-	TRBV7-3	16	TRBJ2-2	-	CASSGTGTANTGELFF	TGTGCCAGCAGCGGTACAGGGACCGCGAACACCGGGGAGCTGTTTTTT
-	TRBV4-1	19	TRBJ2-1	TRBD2	CASSQLGLAGSGPNDEQFF	TGCGCCAGCAGCCAGCTAGGACTAGCGGGTTCAGGGCCGAACGATGAGCAGTTCTTC
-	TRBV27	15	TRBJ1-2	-	CASSYLDQDFYGYTF	TGTGCCAGCAGCTATTTAGACCAAGACTTCTATGGCTACACCTTC
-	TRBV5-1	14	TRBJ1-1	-	CASSYRQMNTEAFF	TGCGCCAGCAGCTACCGACAGATGAACACTGAAGCTTTCTTT
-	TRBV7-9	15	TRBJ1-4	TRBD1	CSSSSRGTGVEKLFF	TGTTCCAGCAGCTCAAGAGGGACAGGGGTTGAAAAACTGTTTTTT
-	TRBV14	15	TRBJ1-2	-	CASSQRSAGDYGYTF	TGTGCCAGCAGCCAACGGAGCGCAGGGGACTATGGCTACACCTTC
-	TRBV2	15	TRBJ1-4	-	CASSQSGGVGEKLFF	TGTGCCAGCAGCCAAAGCGGAGGGGTTGGCGAAAAACTGTTTTTT